A selection of T cell receptor beta chains follows, all from one sample in a study of cytomegalovirus exposure and HLA in healthy donors. The method was immunoSEQ multiplex PCR; TCRdb's version includes in-frame clones alone and lacks a portion of them. The table lists under 200,000 clones, 12% of them singletons. Input material: PBMCs. These receptors were collected from a man aged 45-65 years in good health and CMV-seropositive. Both conserved end residues are part of each CDR3. A D gene is named only where the DNA matches it firmly. Where a row states a size, it is once, few, many or the class of an expanded clone; other rows omit it.

V gene,CDR3 length,clone size,D gene,J gene,CDR3 DNA,CDR3 protein
TRBV11-3,14,few,.,TRBJ2-2,TGTGCCAGCAGCTTCCGGAGGAACACCGGGGAGCTGTTTTTT,CASSFRRNTGELFF
TRBV28,15,.,.,TRBJ1-2,TGTGCCAGCAGTTTGGGGGCCCATGGGCCTGGAGGCTACACCTTC,CASSLGAHGPGGYTF
TRBV5-5,15,once,.,TRBJ1-2,TGTGCCAGCAGCCGCGCCCCCGGGGGTGGCTATGGCTACACCTTC,CASSRAPGGGYGYTF
TRBV4-3,16,.,.,TRBJ1-5,TGCGCCAGCAGCCAAGAATTGGGAGACAGCAATCAGCCCCAGCATTTT,CASSQELGDSNQPQHF
TRBV20-1,11,.,TRBD1,TRBJ1-2,TGCAGTGCGGACAGGGACTATGGCTACACCTTC,CSADRDYGYTF
TRBV6-5,12,.,TRBD1,TRBJ1-6,TGTGCCAGCAGTGCACAGGGGGCACCCCTCCACTTT,CASSAQGAPLHF
TRBV14,14,few,TRBD1,TRBJ2-1,TGTGCCAGCAGCCAGCGCATCGGGACAGGGTCAAGTTTCTTC,CASSQRIGTGSSFF
TRBV6-5,14,few,TRBD2,TRBJ2-1,TGTGCCAGCAGTTCCCTCCCTCTAGCGGGGGGGTTCTTCTTC,CASSSLPLAGGFFF
TRBV5-4,15,.,.,TRBJ2-3,TGTGCCAGCAGCTTGCGGGACTCCCCGGGGGATACGCAGTATTTT,CASSLRDSPGDTQYF
TRBV7-9,13,.,TRBD1,TRBJ2-5,TGTGCCAGCAGCCGGGGACAGGGAGAGACCCAGTACTTC,CASSRGQGETQYF
TRBV4-2,15,.,.,TRBJ1-1,TGTGCCAGCAGCCCTTTCATAGAACGGAACACTGAAGCTTTCTTT,CASSPFIERNTEAFF
TRBV7-8,18,.,TRBD1,TRBJ1-5,TGTGCCAGCAGCTTAGGCTACCAGGGGCAGGGGGCCTATCAGCCCCAGCATTTT,CASSLGYQGQGAYQPQHF
TRBV19,14,.,.,TRBJ1-2,TGTGCCAGTAGCGGATTACAGGGTCATTGGGGCTACACCTTC,CASSGLQGHWGYTF
TRBV9,12,.,.,TRBJ2-5,TGTGCCAGCAGCGTAGTCGAGAGGCAGCAGTACTTC,CASSVVERQQYF
TRBV6-1,12,few,.,TRBJ1-5,TGTGCCAGCAGTGAAGGGGCTCAGCCCCAGCATTTT,CASSEGAQPQHF
TRBV9,12,.,.,TRBJ2-3,TGTGCCAGCAGCTCCTCCACAGATACGCAGTATTTT,CASSSSTDTQYF
TRBV18,16,.,.,TRBJ1-5,TGTGCCAGCTCACCACCGTCGGGGAGTGCCAATCAGCCCCAGCATTTT,CASSPPSGSANQPQHF
TRBV9,16,few,.,TRBJ1-6,TGTGCCAGCAGCGGGGGCGGCGGCCCTTATAATTCACCCCTCCACTTT,CASSGGGGPYNSPLHF
TRBV18,16,.,.,TRBJ1-1,TGTGCCAGCTCACCCCTCGGGCAGGGGTGGGACACTGAAGCTTTCTTT,CASSPLGQGWDTEAFF
TRBV28,18,.,TRBD1,TRBJ1-1,TGTGCCAGCAGTTTTGAGGCAGGGGGCCCTTCCATGAACACTGAAGCTTTCTTT,CASSFEAGGPSMNTEAFF
TRBV28,14,.,TRBD2,TRBJ2-2,TGTGCAAGCAATAGCGGGGGGAACACCGGGGAGCTGTTTTTT,CASNSGGNTGELFF
TRBV29-1,13,.,.,TRBJ1-2,TGCAGCGTTGGGGCAGGGTCGGGCTATGGCTACACCTTC,CSVGAGSGYGYTF
TRBV11-2,15,.,TRBD1,TRBJ1-4,TGTGCCAGCAGCCCAGCGGGACAGGGTAATGAAAAACTGTTTTTT,CASSPAGQGNEKLFF
TRBV30,12,few,.,TRBJ1-2,TGTGCCTGGAGTGGGGAGTACTATGGCTACACCTTC,CAWSGEYYGYTF
TRBV5-1,13,.,TRBD1,TRBJ2-5,TGCGCCAGCAGCTTGGGGGGACAGGGGAGAATGTACTTC,CASSLGGQGRMYF
TRBV9,15,few,.,TRBJ1-2,TGTGCCAGCAGCGCCCAGGAAACACCCAGTTATGGCTACACCTTC,CASSAQETPSYGYTF
TRBV6-6,15,.,TRBD1,TRBJ2-2,TGTGCCAGCAGTTTTGGACAGGGCGGATCAGGGGAGCTGTTTTTT,CASSFGQGGSGELFF
TRBV27,19,few,.,TRBJ2-3,TGTGCCAGCCTCTTTCGGTTGTCCCGGGCAGGGGCGCTCACAGATACGCAGTATTTT,CASLFRLSRAGALTDTQYF
TRBV6-5,14,.,TRBD1,TRBJ2-7,TGTGCCAGCAGTCACAGGGACAGGGCAAGTGAGCAGTACTTC,CASSHRDRASEQYF
TRBV5-1,14,.,TRBD1,TRBJ1-2,TGCGCCAGCAGCTTGGGGGGACAGCACTATGGCTACACCTTC,CASSLGGQHYGYTF
TRBV5-1,16,few,TRBD1,TRBJ1-1,TGCGCCAGCAGCCTTCGACAGGGCCCAATGAACACTGAAGCTTTCTTT,CASSLRQGPMNTEAFF
TRBV28,15,few,.,TRBJ1-6,TGTGCCAGCAGCCCCGGGACAAGCTATAATTCACCCCTCCACTTT,CASSPGTSYNSPLHF
TRBV4-2,16,.,TRBD1,TRBJ2-7,TGTGCCAGCAGCCAAGGAGAGGACAGGGGACTTCGGGGGCAGTACTTC,CASSQGEDRGLRGQYF
TRBV25-1,15,.,.,TRBJ1-4,TGTGCCAGCAGTGAAGGAGTGAGGAACAATGAAAAACTGTTTTTT,CASSEGVRNNEKLFF
TRBV4-2,14,few,.,TRBJ2-2,TGTGCCAGCAGCCATTTTAGCGATAACGGGGAGCTGTTTTTT,CASSHFSDNGELFF
TRBV6-5,13,once,.,TRBJ2-1,TGTGCCATCGCCGTTGACATCTACAATGAGCAGTTCTTC,CAIAVDIYNEQFF
TRBV5-1,15,.,.,TRBJ2-2,TGCGCCAGCAAGGCGGAAATTTTGAACACCGGGGAGCTGTTTTTT,CASKAEILNTGELFF
TRBV7-9,17,few,TRBD1,TRBJ2-1,TGTGCCAGCAGCACCATACGGGACAGGGCCACCTACAATGAGCAGTTCTTC,CASSTIRDRATYNEQFF
TRBV14,14,.,TRBD1,TRBJ2-3,TGTGCCAGCAGCCCAGGGGGCGGCGCAGATACGCAGTATTTT,CASSPGGGADTQYF
TRBV19,15,.,.,TRBJ1-1,TGTGCCAGTAAGAAACCGGGCCTTCGAGGGACTGAAGCTTTCTTT,CASKKPGLRGTEAFF
TRBV7-2,19,.,TRBD1,TRBJ2-6,TGTGCCAGCAGCTCCCCCACTCTGACAGGGGGCTACGGGGCCAACGTCCTGACTTTC,CASSSPTLTGGYGANVLTF
TRBV7-2,14,many,TRBD1,TRBJ1-5,TGTGCCAGCAGCTCCTACAGGGGTGGTCAGCCCCAGCATTTT,CASSSYRGGQPQHF
TRBV12-5,14,few,.,TRBJ2-2,TGTGCTAGTGGTTTTCCACTGAACACCGGGGAGCTGTTTTTT,CASGFPLNTGELFF
TRBV4-3,15,.,.,TRBJ1-4,TGCGCCAGCAGCCAAGAGTTAGGGGAAAGTGAAAAACTGTTTTTT,CASSQELGESEKLFF
TRBV7-9,17,few,TRBD1,TRBJ1-5,TGTGCCAGCAGCCAAGGGACAGGGGCGATGGGCAATCAGCCCCAGCATTTT,CASSQGTGAMGNQPQHF
TRBV19,12,.,.,TRBJ1-5,TGTGCCAGTAGTGAGGGCCCGCGGCCCCAGCATTTT,CASSEGPRPQHF
TRBV27,14,.,.,TRBJ1-2,TGTGCCAGCAGTATAGGAGGGCAGTCCTATGGCTACACCTTC,CASSIGGQSYGYTF
TRBV21-1,15,few,.,TRBJ1-4,TGTGCCTATGAACCCCCGCGGGAAACTAATGAAAAACTGTTTTTT,CAYEPPRETNEKLFF
TRBV28,18,.,.,TRBJ1-6,TGTGCCAGCAGTTGGGCTGGCAGGGGAAGCTCCTATAATTCACCCCTCCACTTT,CASSWAGRGSSYNSPLHF
TRBV7-2,16,.,TRBD2,TRBJ2-5,TGTGCCAGCAGCTTAAGGTTGATTAGCGGGCAAGAGACCCAGTACTTC,CASSLRLISGQETQYF
TRBV11-2,14,few,TRBD1,TRBJ1-4,TGTGCCAGCAGCACCTGGGACAGGGATGAAAAACTGTTTTTT,CASSTWDRDEKLFF
TRBV6-6,12,.,.,TRBJ2-7,TGTGCCAGCCACAGGGACTCCTACGAGCAGTACTTC,CASHRDSYEQYF
TRBV27,16,few,.,TRBJ2-2,TGTGCCAGCAGTTTCGCCGGGACAACGAACACCGGGGAGCTGTTTTTT,CASSFAGTTNTGELFF
TRBV2,15,few,.,TRBJ2-1,TGTGCCAGCAGTGGTTTAAGGGGCTCCTACAATGAGCAGTTCTTC,CASSGLRGSYNEQFF